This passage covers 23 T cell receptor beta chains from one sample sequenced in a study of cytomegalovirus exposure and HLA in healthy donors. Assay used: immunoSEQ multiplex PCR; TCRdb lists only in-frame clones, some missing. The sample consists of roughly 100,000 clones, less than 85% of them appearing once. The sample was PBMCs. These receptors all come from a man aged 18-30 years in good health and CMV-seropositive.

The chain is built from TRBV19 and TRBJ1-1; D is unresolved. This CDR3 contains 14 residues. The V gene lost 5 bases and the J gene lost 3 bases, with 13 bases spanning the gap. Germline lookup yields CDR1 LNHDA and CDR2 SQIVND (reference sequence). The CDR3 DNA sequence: TGTGCCAGTAGTCCCCGGCGGAGGGACACTGAAGCTTTCTTT. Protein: CASSPRRRDTEAFF.

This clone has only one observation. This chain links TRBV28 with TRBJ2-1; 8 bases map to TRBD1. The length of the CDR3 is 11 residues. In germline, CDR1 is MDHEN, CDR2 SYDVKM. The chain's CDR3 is CRTGSYNEQFF. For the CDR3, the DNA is TGTCGGACAGGGTCCTACAATGAGCAGTTCTTC. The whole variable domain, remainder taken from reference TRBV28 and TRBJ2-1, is DVKVTQSSRYLVKRTGEKVFLECVQDMDHENMFWYRQDPGLGLRLIYFSYDVKMKEKGDIPEGYSVSREKKERFSLILESASTNQTSMYLCRTGSYNEQFFGPGTRLTVL.

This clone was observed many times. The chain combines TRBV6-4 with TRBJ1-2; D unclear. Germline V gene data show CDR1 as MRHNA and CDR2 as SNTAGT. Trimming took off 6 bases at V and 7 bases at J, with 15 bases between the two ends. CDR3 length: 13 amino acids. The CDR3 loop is CASSVDGNGGYTF. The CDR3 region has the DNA TGTGCCAGCAGCGTTGACGGGAACGGTGGCTACACCTTC.

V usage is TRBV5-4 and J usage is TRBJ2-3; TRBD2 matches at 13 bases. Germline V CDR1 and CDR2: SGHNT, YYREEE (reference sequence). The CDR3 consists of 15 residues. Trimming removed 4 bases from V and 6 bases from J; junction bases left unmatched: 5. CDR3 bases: TGTGCCAGCAGCCCCACTAGCGGGAGGGCGGATACGCAGTATTTT. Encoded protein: CASSPTSGRADTQYF. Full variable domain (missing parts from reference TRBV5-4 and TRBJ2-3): ETGVTQSPTHLIKTRGQQVTLRCSSQSGHNTVSWYQQALGQGPQFIFQYYREEENGRGNFPPRFSGLQFPNYSSELNVNALELDDSALYLCASSPTSGRADTQYFGPGTRLTVL.

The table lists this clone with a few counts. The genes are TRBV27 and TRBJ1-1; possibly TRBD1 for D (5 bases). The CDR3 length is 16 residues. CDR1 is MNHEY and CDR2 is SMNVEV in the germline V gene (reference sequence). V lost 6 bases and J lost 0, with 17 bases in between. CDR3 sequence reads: CASRNTLSGLNTEAFF. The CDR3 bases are TGTGCCAGCAGGAATACCCTCTCAGGGCTGAACACTGAAGCTTTCTTT.

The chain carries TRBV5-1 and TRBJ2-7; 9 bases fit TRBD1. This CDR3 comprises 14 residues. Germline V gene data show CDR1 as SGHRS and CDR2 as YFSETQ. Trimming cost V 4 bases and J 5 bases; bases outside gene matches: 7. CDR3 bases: TGCGCCAGCAGCCTCGCGGGACAGGGCGACGAGCAGTACGTC. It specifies CASSLAGQGDEQYV.

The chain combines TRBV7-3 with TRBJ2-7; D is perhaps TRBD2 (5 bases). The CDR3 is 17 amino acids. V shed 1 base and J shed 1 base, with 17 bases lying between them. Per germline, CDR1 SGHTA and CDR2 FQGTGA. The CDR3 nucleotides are TGTGCCAGCAGCTTAATATGTAGCGTCTCCTCGTCCTACGAGCAGTACGTC. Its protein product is CASSLICSVSSSYEQYV.

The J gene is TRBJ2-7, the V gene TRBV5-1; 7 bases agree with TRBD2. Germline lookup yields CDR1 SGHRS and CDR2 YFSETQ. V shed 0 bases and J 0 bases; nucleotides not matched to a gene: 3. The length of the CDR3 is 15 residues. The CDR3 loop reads CASSLGASGSYEQYF. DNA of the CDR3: TGCGCCAGCAGCTTGGGGGCTAGCGGCTCCTACGAGCAGTACTTC.

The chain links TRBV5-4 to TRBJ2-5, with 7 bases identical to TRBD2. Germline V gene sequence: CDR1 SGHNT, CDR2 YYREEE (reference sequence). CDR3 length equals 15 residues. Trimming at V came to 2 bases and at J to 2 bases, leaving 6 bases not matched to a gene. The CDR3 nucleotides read TGTGCCAGCAGCTTCCCTAGCGGACCTCAAGAGACCCAGTACTTC. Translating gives CASSFPSGPQETQYF.

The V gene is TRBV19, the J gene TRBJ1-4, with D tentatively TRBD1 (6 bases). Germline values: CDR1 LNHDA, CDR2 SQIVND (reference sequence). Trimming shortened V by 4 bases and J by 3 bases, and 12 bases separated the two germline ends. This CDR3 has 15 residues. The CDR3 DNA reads TGTGCCAGTAGTAAGGGGGACAACTCTAATGAAAAACTGTTTTTT. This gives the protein CASSKGDNSNEKLFF.

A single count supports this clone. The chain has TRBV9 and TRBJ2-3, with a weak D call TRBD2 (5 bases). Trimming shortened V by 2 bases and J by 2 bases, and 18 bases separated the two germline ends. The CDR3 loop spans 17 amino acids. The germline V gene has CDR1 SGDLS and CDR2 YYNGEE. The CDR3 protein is CASSVKGSATNTDTQYF. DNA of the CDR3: TGTGCCAGCAGCGTTAAGGGTAGCGCAACCAACACAGATACGCAGTATTTT.

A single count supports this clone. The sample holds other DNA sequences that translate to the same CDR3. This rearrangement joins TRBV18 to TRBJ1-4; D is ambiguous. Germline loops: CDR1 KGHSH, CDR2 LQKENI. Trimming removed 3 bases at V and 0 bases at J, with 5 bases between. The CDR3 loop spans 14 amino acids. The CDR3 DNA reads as TGTGCCAGCTCACCCGGAGCAACTAATGAAAAACTGTTTTTT. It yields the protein CASSPGATNEKLFF.

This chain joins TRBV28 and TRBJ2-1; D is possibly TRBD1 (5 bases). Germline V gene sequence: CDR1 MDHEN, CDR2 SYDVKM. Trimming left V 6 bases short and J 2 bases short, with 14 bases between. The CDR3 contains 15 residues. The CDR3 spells CASSAFTGPYNEQFF. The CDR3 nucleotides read TGTGCCAGCAGCGCCTTCACAGGACCCTACAATGAGCAGTTCTTC. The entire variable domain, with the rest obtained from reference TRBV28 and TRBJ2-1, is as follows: DVKVTQSSRYLVKRTGEKVFLECVQDMDHENMFWYRQDPGLGLRLIYFSYDVKMKEKGDIPEGYSVSREKKERFSLILESASTNQTSMYLCASSAFTGPYNEQFFGPGTRLTVL.

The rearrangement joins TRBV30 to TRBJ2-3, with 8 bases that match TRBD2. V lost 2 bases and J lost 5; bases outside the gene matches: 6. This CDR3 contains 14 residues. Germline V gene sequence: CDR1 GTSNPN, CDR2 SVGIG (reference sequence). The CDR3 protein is CAWSRGGAQDTQYF. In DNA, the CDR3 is TGTGCCTGGAGTCGGGGGGGAGCCCAAGATACGCAGTATTTT.

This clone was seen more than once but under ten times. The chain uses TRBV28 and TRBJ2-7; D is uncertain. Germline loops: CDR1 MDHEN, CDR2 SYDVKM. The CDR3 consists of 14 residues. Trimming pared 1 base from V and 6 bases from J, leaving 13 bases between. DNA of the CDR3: TGTGCCAGCAGTTTATCGGGTACCGGAAGCGAGCAGTACTTC. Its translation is CASSLSGTGSEQYF. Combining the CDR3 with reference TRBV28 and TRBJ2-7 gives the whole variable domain DVKVTQSSRYLVKRTGEKVFLECVQDMDHENMFWYRQDPGLGLRLIYFSYDVKMKEKGDIPEGYSVSREKKERFSLILESASTNQTSMYLCASSLSGTGSEQYFGPGTRLTVT.

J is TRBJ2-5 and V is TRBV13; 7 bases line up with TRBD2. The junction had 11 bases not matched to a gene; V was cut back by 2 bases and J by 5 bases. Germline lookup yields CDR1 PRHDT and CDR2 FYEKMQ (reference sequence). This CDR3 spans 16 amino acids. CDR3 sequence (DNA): TGTGCCAGCAGCTTACCTCCGGGGGGAGAAATTGAGACCCAGTACTTC. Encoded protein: CASSLPPGGEIETQYF.

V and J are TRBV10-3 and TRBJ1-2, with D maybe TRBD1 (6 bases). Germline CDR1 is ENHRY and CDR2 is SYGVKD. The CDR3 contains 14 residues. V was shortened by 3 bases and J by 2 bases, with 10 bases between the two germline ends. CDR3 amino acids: CAISDRTGNYGYTF. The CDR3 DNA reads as TGTGCCATCAGTGACAGAACAGGGAACTATGGCTACACCTTC.

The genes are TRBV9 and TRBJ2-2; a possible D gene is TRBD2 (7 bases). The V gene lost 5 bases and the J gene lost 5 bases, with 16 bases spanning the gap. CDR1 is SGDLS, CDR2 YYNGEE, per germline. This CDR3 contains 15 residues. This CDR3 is CASSGGAVRTGELFF. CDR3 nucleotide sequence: TGTGCCAGCAGTGGGGGGGCGGTAAGAACCGGGGAGCTGTTTTTT.

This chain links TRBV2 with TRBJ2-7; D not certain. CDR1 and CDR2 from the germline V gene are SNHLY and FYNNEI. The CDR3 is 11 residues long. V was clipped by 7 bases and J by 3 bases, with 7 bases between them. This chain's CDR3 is CASKAGYEQYV. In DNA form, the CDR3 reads TGTGCCAGCAAAGCAGGCTACGAGCAGTACGTC.

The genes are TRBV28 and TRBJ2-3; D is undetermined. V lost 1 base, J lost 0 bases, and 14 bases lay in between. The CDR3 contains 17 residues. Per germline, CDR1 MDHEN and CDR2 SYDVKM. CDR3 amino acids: CASSLSSPFSSTDTQYF. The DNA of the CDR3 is TGTGCCAGCAGTTTATCCTCCCCCTTTTCGAGCACAGATACGCAGTATTTT. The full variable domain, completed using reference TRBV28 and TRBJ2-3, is DVKVTQSSRYLVKRTGEKVFLECVQDMDHENMFWYRQDPGLGLRLIYFSYDVKMKEKGDIPEGYSVSREKKERFSLILESASTNQTSMYLCASSLSSPFSSTDTQYFGPGTRLTVL.

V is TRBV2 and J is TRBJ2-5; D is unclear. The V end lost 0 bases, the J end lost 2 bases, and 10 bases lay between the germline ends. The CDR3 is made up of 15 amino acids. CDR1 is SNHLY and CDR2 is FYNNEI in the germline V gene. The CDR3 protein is CASSEAGWVQETQYF. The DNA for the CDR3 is TGTGCCAGCAGTGAAGCGGGCTGGGTACAAGAGACCCAGTACTTC.

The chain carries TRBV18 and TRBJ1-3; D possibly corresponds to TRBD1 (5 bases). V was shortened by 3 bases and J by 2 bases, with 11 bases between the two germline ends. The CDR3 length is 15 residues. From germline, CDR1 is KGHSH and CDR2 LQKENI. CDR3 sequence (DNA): TGTGCCAGCTCACCCCTTCCAGGGACTGGAAACACCATATATTTT. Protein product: CASSPLPGTGNTIYF.

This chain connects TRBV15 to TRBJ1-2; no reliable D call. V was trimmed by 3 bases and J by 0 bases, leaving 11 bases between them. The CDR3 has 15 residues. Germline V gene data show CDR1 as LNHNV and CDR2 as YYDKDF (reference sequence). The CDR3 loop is CATSREGRANYGYTF. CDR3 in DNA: TGTGCCACCAGCAGGGAGGGAAGAGCTAACTATGGCTACACCTTC. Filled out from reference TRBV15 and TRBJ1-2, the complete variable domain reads DAMVIQNPRYQVTQFGKPVTLSCSQTLNHNVMYWYQQKSSQAPKLLFHYYDKDFNNEADTPDNFQSRRPNTSFCFLDIRSPGLGDTAMYLCATSREGRANYGYTFGSGTRLTVV.